This paragraph reports one T cell receptor beta chain. The data belong to a study of CD8 T cells in Susac syndrome. Reverse transcription used about 0.45 to 1 ug RNA and random hexamers. Multiplex immunoSEQ PCR targeted 54 Vbeta and 13 Jbeta TCR beta segments. TCRdb independently ran MiXCR on the immunoSEQ multiplex PCR reads; one entry per CDR3 protein. The repertoire includes approximately 46,000 distinct CDR3 sequences, roughly 92% of them detected once, and 0.35% to 0.5% sits in the top ten. The T cells that were sequenced for TCR beta were CD8+ and CD4+ cells from blood. Healthy donors constituted the controls, which were matched for age and sex. Negative isolation was used for CD8+ and CD4+ T cells and FACS enrichment for TEMRA cells. Losses at the gene ends were 5 bases for V and 5 bases for J; bases not matched to a gene: 9. There are 14 residues in the CDR3. CDR1 is GTSNPN and CDR2 is SVGIG in the germline V gene (reference sequence).

The J gene is TRBJ2-7, the V gene TRBV30; 10 positions agree with TRBD1. Sequencing was performed on CD8+ T cells from PBMCs. This TCR was sampled from a human donor in good health. The CDR3 DNA reads as TGTGCCTGGGAGGGGGGGACAGGGGTCAACGAGCAGTACTTC. It translates to CAWEGGTGVNEQYF.